A single sample is the source of the 29 T cell receptor beta chains below, sequenced in a study of human T cells and chemical hapten exposure. Each CDR3 protein gets one entry after TCRdb re-called the RACE reads with MiXCR. The sample has 65,000 or so distinct CDR3 sequences; around 6.3% are singletons. As to time point: healthy volunteer bleed at 6 weeks. Unseparated into fractions, whole blood served as the source from which total RNA was extracted. The specimen was whole blood. The receptor source for this set is a female donor in good health. Some clones in this sample may be carry-over from other donors' samples.

This clonotype was counted ten times or more. V gene TRBV25-1 combines with J gene TRBJ1-1; 10 bases fit TRBD1. Germline loops: CDR1 MGHDK, CDR2 SYGVNS. This CDR3 region has 18 residues. The V gene end was trimmed by 3 bases and the J gene end by 6 bases; junction bases not matched to a gene: 16. Here the CDR3 DNA reads TGTGCCAGCAGTGACTATTCGACAGGGGGCGCGGTTTTCTCTGAAGCTTTCTTT. Its protein product is CASSDYSTGGAVFSEAFF.

This clonotype appeared many times. The chain recombines TRBV20-1 with TRBJ1-5, with 7 positions matching TRBD1. Germline values: CDR1 DFQATT, CDR2 SNEGSKA (reference sequence). Trimming removed 6 bases from V and 7 bases from J; junction bases left unmatched: 6. The CDR3 totals 12 residues. The CDR3 coding sequence is TGCAGTGCCGCCAGGGGGAGGCAGCCCCAGCATTTT. It translates to CSAARGRQPQHF.

The rearrangement uses TRBV10-2 and TRBJ2-3; D is perhaps TRBD1 (6 bases). V was clipped by 3 bases and J by 1 base, with 8 bases between them. Germline V gives CDR1 WSHSY, CDR2 SAAADI. This CDR3 has 14 amino acids. This CDR3 reads CASSEQGGTDTQYF. The CDR3 nucleotides read TGCGCCAGCAGTGAACAGGGCGGCACAGATACGCAGTATTTT.

This clonotype has ten or more counts. The rearrangement joins TRBV9 to TRBJ2-2; 7 bases fit TRBD2. V trimming: 7 bases; J trimming: 3 bases; junction bases outside the gene matches: 9. Germline assignment: CDR1 SGDLS and CDR2 YYNGEE. The CDR3 has 15 amino acids. The CDR3 sequence is CASSQLAGDTGELFF. The CDR3, as DNA: TGTGCCAGCTCCCAACTGGCGGGAGACACCGGGGAGCTGTTTTTT.

This clonotype occurred many times. This sequence joins TRBV7-3 and TRBJ2-4; D possibly matches TRBD1 or TRBD2 (5 bases each). Trimming removed 2 bases at V and 6 bases at J, with 8 bases between. The CDR3 length is 13 residues. Per germline, CDR1 SGHTA and CDR2 FQGTGA. Here the CDR3 DNA reads TGTGCCAGCAGCTTACGTGGGGGAAACATTCAGTACTTC. Residues: CASSLRGGNIQYF.

The chain combines TRBV19 with TRBJ2-1, with 12 bases matching TRBD2. V lost 6 bases and J lost 8; bases outside the gene matches: 11. This CDR3 is built from 16 residues. From germline, CDR1 is LNHDA and CDR2 SQIVND (reference sequence). In DNA, the CDR3 is TGTGCCAGTAGGGAGGCGACTAGCGGGAGTGTAGATGAGCAGTTCTTC. Its protein is CASREATSGSVDEQFF.

In its sample, this clonotype was seen many times. CDR3 nucleotide sequence: TGTGCCAGCAGTGTTCAGACAGGGAATAATTCACCCCTCCACTTT. Its translation: CASSVQTGNNSPLHF. The chain is built from TRBV2 and TRBJ1-6, with 7 positions matching TRBD1. Trimming cost V 4 bases and J 5 bases; bases outside gene matches: 5. The CDR3 runs to 15 residues. In germline, CDR1 is SNHLY, CDR2 FYNNEI.

Worth noting for this clonotype: Possible read error: a much larger clone is one base away. CDR3 sequence: CASSPNRNTEAFF. The CDR3 DNA reads TGTGCCAGCTCACCGAACAGGAACACTGAAGCTTTCTTT. The genes are TRBV18 and TRBJ1-1; D call uncertain. The CDR3 sequence is 13 residues long. Germline CDR1 reads KGHSH; CDR2 reads LQKENI. Trimming removed 3 bases at V and 1 base at J, with 6 bases between.

The CDR3: CASSPPGQGKTQYF. As DNA, the CDR3 is TGTGCCAGCAGTCCGCCGGGACAGGGAAAGACCCAGTACTTC. The chain couples TRBV28 to TRBJ2-5; 9 bases are shared with TRBD1. From germline, CDR1 is MDHEN and CDR2 SYDVKM. Trimming took 5 bases from V and 6 from J; bases not matched to a gene: 7. The CDR3 covers 14 residues.

This clonotype was seen a few times. The V and J genes are TRBV7-8 and TRBJ1-2, with D tentatively TRBD1 (6 bases). Germline CDR1 SGHVS, CDR2 FQNEAQ. V shed 6 bases and J shed 2 bases, with 16 bases lying between them. The CDR3 is made up of 15 amino acids. CDR3 residues: CASSPLGGENYGYTF. CDR3 in DNA: TGTGCCAGCAGTCCCTTGGGGGGCGAGAACTATGGCTACACCTTC.

There are many counts of this clonotype. This sequence joins TRBV18 and TRBJ2-5; the D is unclear. The CDR3 runs 13 residues. The V end was cut by 3 bases, the J end by 4 bases, with 9 bases between. The V gene's germline CDR1 is KGHSH and CDR2 LQKENI. CDR3 bases: TGTGCCAGCTCACCGCGAGAGTCAGAGACCCAGTACTTC. Translated, it gives CASSPRESETQYF.

This clonotype was counted at least ten times. V is TRBV10-2 and J is TRBJ1-1, with 9 bases that match TRBD1. The V segment lost 3 bases and the J segment 5 bases; nucleotides outside the gene matches: 4. This CDR3 is 14 amino acids long. Per the germline V gene, CDR1 is WSHSY and CDR2 is SAAADI. CDR3 bases: TGCGCCAGCAGTGACGGACAGGGGAAAACTGAAGCTTTCTTT. The encoded protein is CASSDGQGKTEAFF.

This clonotype was counted between two and nine times. V usage is TRBV7-2 and J usage is TRBJ2-3, with a possible D match to TRBD2 (6 bases). The CDR3 is 14 residues long. Per the germline V gene, CDR1 is SGHTA and CDR2 is FQGNSA. Trimming stripped 4 bases from V and 2 bases from J, with 10 bases between. CDR3 coding DNA: TGTGCCAGCAGCTCGGGACTCGTCACAGATACGCAGTATTTT. Its translation: CASSSGLVTDTQYF.

This clonotype was seen repeatedly, ten times or more. The chain couples TRBV2 to TRBJ2-2, with 7 bases lining up with TRBD2. The germline gives CDR1 SNHLY, CDR2 FYNNEI. The CDR3 extends over 16 amino acids. The trim removed 3 bases at V and 4 bases at J, leaving 8 bases unmatched. DNA for the CDR3: TGTGCCAGCAGTGACCTAGCGGCTTCCGTCACCGGGGAGCTGTTTTTT. Translated: CASSDLAASVTGELFF.

At least ten counts were recorded for this clonotype. This sequence joins TRBV7-2 and TRBJ1-5; maybe TRBD1 (5 bases). The V end was cut by 2 bases, the J end by 5 bases, with 16 bases between. Germline-derived CDR1 and CDR2 are SGHTA and FQGNSA. There are 16 residues in the CDR3. The DNA for the CDR3 is TGTGCCAGCAGCTTATTCATAAGGACACACTATCAGCCCCAGCATTTT. Its protein product is CASSLFIRTHYQPQHF.

The genes are TRBV6-5 and TRBJ1-4, with a possible D match to TRBD1 (6 bases). Germline V gene data show CDR1 as MNHEY and CDR2 as SVGAGI. Between the trimmed V and J ends, which lost 5 bases and 5 bases, there was a span of 15 bases. CDR3 size: 15 residues. The CDR3 nucleotides read TGTGCCAGCAGTCCCCGGACAGCTACGAATGAAAAACTGTTTTTT. Its protein product is CASSPRTATNEKLFF.

There are many counts of this clonotype. The chain combines TRBV29-1 with TRBJ1-1; TRBD1 might be the D (6 bases). V dropped 6 bases and J dropped 6 bases, with 11 bases sitting between them. Germline values: CDR1 SQVTM, CDR2 ANQGSEA. The CDR3 spans 11 residues. CDR3 in amino acids: CSVQGSAEAFF. DNA for the CDR3: TGCAGCGTCCAGGGGAGCGCTGAAGCTTTCTTT.

This clonotype turned up a few times. This rearrangement joins TRBV2 to TRBJ2-2; a possible D gene is TRBD2 (6 bases). Germline V gene lookup returns CDR1 SNHLY and CDR2 FYNNEI. Trimming left V 10 bases short and J 0 bases short, with 12 bases between. The CDR3 totals 14 residues. The chain's CDR3 is CATRGVPNTGELFF. The CDR3 DNA is TGTGCCACCCGCGGGGTACCGAACACCGGGGAGCTGTTTTTT.

At least ten counts were recorded for this clonotype. This CDR3 is CASSERQAALNEKLFF. CDR3 DNA sequence: TGTGCCAGCAGCGAGCGACAGGCTGCCCTCAATGAAAAACTGTTTTTT. The rearrangement links TRBV2 to TRBJ1-4; D perhaps matches TRBD1 (6 bases). There are 16 residues in the CDR3. Trimming pared 6 bases from V and 5 bases from J, leaving 19 bases between. The germline V gene has CDR1 SNHLY and CDR2 FYNNEI.

This clonotype was picked up many times. The chain joins TRBV5-1 to TRBJ2-7; 9 positions agree with TRBD2. The J segment lost 2 bases and the V segment lost 4 bases, leaving 7 bases of the junction unmatched. The CDR3 has 15 amino acids. Germline V lookup: CDR1 SGHRS, CDR2 YFSETQ. CDR3 DNA: TGCGCCAGCAGCAGCGCGGGACTAGCCGCCTACGAGCAGTACTTC. As protein: CASSSAGLAAYEQYF.

At least ten counts were recorded for this clonotype. The chain has TRBV12-3 or TRBV12-4 and TRBJ1-1; D remains ambiguous. The V gene lost 6 bases and the J gene lost 5 bases, with 7 bases spanning the gap. This CDR3 region has 11 residues. CDR3 nucleotides: TGTGCCAGCAGCATGGGAACTGAAGCTTTCTTT. Its translation is CASSMGTEAFF.

The chain uses TRBV11-2 and TRBJ2-5; D is unclear. The germline V gene encodes CDR1 SGHAT and CDR2 FQNNGV. V was shortened by 1 base and J by 1 base, with 10 bases between the two germline ends. The CDR3 runs to 15 residues. The CDR3 here is CASSLVSRSQETQYF. In nucleotides, the CDR3 is TGTGCCAGCAGCTTAGTTTCCCGGAGCCAAGAGACCCAGTACTTC.

This clonotype has ten or more counts. The chain has TRBV6-6 and TRBJ2-7; a weak D match, TRBD1 (6 bases). CDR1 and CDR2 (germline): MNHNY, SVGAGI (reference sequence). The V gene lost 7 bases and the J gene lost 0 bases, with 10 bases spanning the gap. This CDR3 spans 13 amino acids. CDR3 DNA: TGTGCCAGCAACGGACAGCCCTCCTACGAGCAGTACTTC. Its protein product is CASNGQPSYEQYF.

This clonotype was detected only a few times. The rearrangement links TRBV10-3 to TRBJ2-2, with D perhaps matching TRBD2 (5 bases). V was clipped by 3 bases and J by 3 bases, with 17 bases between them. The CDR3 runs to 17 residues. Per germline, CDR1 ENHRY and CDR2 SYGVKD. The CDR3 DNA reads TGTGCCATCAGTGACGGTACGAGTGGGCGGGACACCGGGGAGCTGTTTTTT. The encoded protein is CAISDGTSGRDTGELFF.

There are a few counts of this clonotype. The CDR3 coding sequence is TGTGCCAGCAGTTTCGGGACTAGCGGGAACACAGATACGCAGTATTTT. Its translation is CASSFGTSGNTDTQYF. The chain employs TRBV27 and TRBJ2-3, with TRBD2 matching 13 bases. With V trimmed by 3 bases and J by 2 bases, 2 bases remained unmatched. There are 16 residues in the CDR3. CDR1 and CDR2 from the germline V gene are MNHEY and SMNVEV (reference sequence).

This clonotype was recorded many times. V is TRBV27 and J is TRBJ2-7, with D uncertain. Germline assignment: CDR1 MNHEY and CDR2 SMNVEV (reference sequence). V lost 8 bases to trimming and J lost 1 base, with 15 bases between them. The CDR3 totals 14 residues. DNA for the CDR3: TGTGCCAGCGCCCGCAAGGGAACTTCCTACGAGCAGTACTTC. Translated: CASARKGTSYEQYF.

The V call is TRBV12-3 or TRBV12-4, the J call TRBJ2-1; D possibly corresponds to TRBD1 (7 bases). The CDR3 has 14 amino acids. V was cut by 3 bases and J by 12 bases, with 18 bases left in between. Written as DNA, the CDR3 is TGTGCCAGCAGTTTCTCGACAGGGTCCGGGGGGCAGTTCTTC. Translating it yields CASSFSTGSGGQFF.

Points on this clonotype: A much more abundant neighbour one base away suggests this may be a read error. V is TRBV27 and J is TRBJ1-1, with TRBD1 as a possible D gene (5 bases). CDR3 length: 16 amino acids. CDR1 is MNHEY, CDR2 SMNVEV, per germline (reference sequence). The CDR3 here is CANSLRGVGEGAEAFF. The CDR3, as DNA: TGTGCCAACAGTTTAAGGGGCGTGGGTGAGGGCGCTGAAGCTTTCTTT.

This clonotype was seen many times. For the CDR3, the DNA is TGTGCCAGCAGTGAAGCGGGGACTACGCTGGGACGTACGCAGTATTTT. As protein: CASSEAGTTLGRTQYF. V gene TRBV2 combines with J gene TRBJ2-3, with TRBD2 matching 7 bases. The V and J ends lost 0 bases and 8 bases, in that order; junction bases with no gene match: 11. CDR3 length: 16 amino acids. Germline V gene sequence: CDR1 SNHLY, CDR2 FYNNEI.